Listed here are 5 T cell receptor beta chains from one sample, sequenced in a study of T-cell reconstitution after alpha-beta-depleted transplantation in children. A library of TCRbeta sequences, prepared with unique molecular identifiers, was generated. Using its own MiXCR run on the PCR reads, TCRdb lists one record per CDR3 protein. The table lists 600,000 to 700,000 distinct CDR3 sequences, about 12% of them singletons. This material consisted of PBMCs, taken before TCRalphabeta/CD19-depleted stem cell transplant. These receptors were obtained from a girl aged 2-10 years with congenital amegakaryocytic thrombocytopenia, due to receive a stem cell transplant.

As regards this clonotype: A much more abundant neighbour one base away suggests this may be a read error. The V call is TRBV12-3 or TRBV12-4, the J call TRBJ2-1, with 8 bases matching TRBD2. This CDR3 contains 17 residues. This CDR3 reads CTSSPPPAGVSYNEQFF. The DNA for the CDR3 is TGTACCAGTTCCCCTCCCCCAGCGGGAGTAAGCTACAATGAGCAGTTCTTC.

The table lists this clonotype with a few counts. The gene calls are TRBV2 and TRBJ2-3; D might be TRBD2 (6 bases). Per the germline V gene, CDR1 is SNHLY and CDR2 is FYNNEI. V was cut by 10 bases and J by 1 base, with 15 bases left in between. The CDR3 has 14 residues. CDR3 bases: TGTGCCAACGAGGAGGGACTCGGCACAGATACGCAGTATTTT. As protein: CANEEGLGTDTQYF.

The gene calls are TRBV29-1 and TRBJ2-1; 9 positions agree with TRBD2. Trimming cost V 7 bases and J 7 bases; bases outside gene matches: 8. From germline, CDR1 is SQVTM and CDR2 ANQGSEA. The length of the CDR3 is 13 residues. CDR3 protein: CSGRASGKNEQFF. CDR3 bases: TGCAGCGGCCGGGCTAGCGGGAAGAATGAGCAGTTCTTC.

This clonotype was observed many times. The chain links TRBV6-4 to TRBJ2-2; D gene uncertain. The CDR3 runs to 14 residues. Germline CDR1 reads MRHNA; CDR2 reads SNTAGT. V was pared by 2 bases and J by 7 bases, with 11 bases between. Written as DNA, the CDR3 is TGTGCCAGCAGTGACGATAGTAGTGGCGGGGAGCTGTTTTTT. It is translated as CASSDDSSGGELFF.

At least ten counts were recorded for this clonotype. The genes are TRBV6-5 and TRBJ2-2; 7 nucleotides agree with TRBD2. V lost 4 bases and J lost 8; bases outside the gene matches: 7. There are 14 residues in the CDR3. Germline V gene data show CDR1 as MNHEY and CDR2 as SVGAGI. This chain's CDR3 is CASSLGGFRGELFF. CDR3 DNA: TGTGCCAGCAGTTTGGGAGGGTTCAGGGGGGAGCTGTTTTTT.